This entry lists 28 T cell receptor beta chains sequenced from one sample in a study of T cells in Graves' hyperthyroidism and ophthalmopathy. From RNA transcripts, TCR beta CDR3 regions were amplified. TCR CDR3 regions were first amplified by RT-PCR with HTBI primers. TCRdb re-analysed the multiplex PCR reads in MiXCR, keeping a single row per CDR3 protein. The sample consists of about 690,000 distinct CDR3 sequences, around 15% of them appearing once. Sequenced input: blood. The receptors originated from a man aged 50 to 59 with Graves' hyperthyroidism.

This clonotype was counted ten times or more. The chain employs TRBV2 and TRBJ2-7; D might be TRBD1 (6 bases). Per germline, CDR1 SNHLY and CDR2 FYNNEI. CDR3 length: 14 amino acids. V lost 7 bases and J 1 base, leaving 14 bases between the germline ends. The CDR3 nucleotides read TGTGCCAGCAAACCGGGACATCCGTCCTACGAGCAGTACTTC. This encodes CASKPGHPSYEQYF.

Many counts were recorded for this clonotype. The chain couples TRBV12-3 or TRBV12-4 to TRBJ1-2; TRBD1 might be the D (5 bases). The CDR3 is 14 amino acids. V was cut by 7 bases and J by 5 bases, with 17 bases left in between. The CDR3 sequence: CASTPMGRNYGYTF. CDR3 nucleotide sequence: TGTGCCAGCACTCCCATGGGACGGAATTATGGCTACACCTTC.

This chain joins TRBV20-1 and TRBJ2-7; 8 bases match TRBD2. The V segment lost 3 bases and the J segment 3 bases; nucleotides outside the gene matches: 7. The germline V gene has CDR1 DFQATT and CDR2 SNEGSKA (reference sequence). The CDR3 is 14 amino acids. In DNA, the CDR3 is TGCAGTGCTAGTTTGGGACTAGGCATCTACGAGCAGTACTTC. It specifies CSASLGLGIYEQYF.

For this clonotype: A much larger clone differs by one base, so this may be a read error. This chain uses TRBV27 with TRBJ2-7, with a tentative D call TRBD1 (6 bases). The CDR3 consists of 13 residues. Trimming removed 5 bases at V and 2 bases at J, with 10 bases between. Germline V gives CDR1 MNHEY, CDR2 SMNVEV (reference sequence). CDR3 DNA sequence: TGTGCCAGCAGTGATGACAGGACCTACGAGCAGTACTTC. Its translation: CASSDDRTYEQYF.

This chain links TRBV19 with TRBJ2-1, with 8 nucleotides matching TRBD2. V shed 3 bases, J shed 3 bases, and the junction held 7 bases outside the gene matches. Germline V gene sequence: CDR1 LNHDA, CDR2 SQIVND (reference sequence). The CDR3 length is 16 residues. The CDR3 reads CASSMQAGAGYNEQFF. DNA of the CDR3: TGTGCCAGTAGTATGCAAGCGGGAGCCGGCTACAATGAGCAGTTCTTC.

The V and J genes are TRBV12-5 and TRBJ1-2, with 11 bases lining up with TRBD1. After removal of 1 base from V and 9 bases from J, the junction contained 4 bases not matched to a gene. Looked up from germline, CDR1 is LGHNT and CDR2 is FRNRAP. The CDR3 extends over 14 amino acids. For the CDR3, the DNA is TGTGCTAGTGGTTTGGCGGACAGGGGGCATAGCTACACCTTC. It yields the protein CASGLADRGHSYTF. Variable domain in full (rest from reference TRBV12-5 and TRBJ1-2): DARVTQTPRHKVTEMGQEVTMRCQPILGHNTVFWYRQTMMQGLELLAYFRNRAPLDDSGMPKDRFSAEMPDATLATLKIQPSEPRDSAVYFCASGLADRGHSYTFGSGTRLTVV.

This clonotype occurred many times. The rearrangement uses TRBV5-1 and TRBJ2-1, with D perhaps matching TRBD1 (8 bases). This CDR3 is built from 13 residues. V dropped 4 bases and J dropped 10 bases, with 15 bases sitting between them. The germline V gene has CDR1 SGHRS and CDR2 YFSETQ. This CDR3 is CASSTGQGGEQFF. CDR3 DNA: TGCGCCAGCAGCACCGGACAGGGAGGGGAGCAGTTCTTC.

This clonotype was detected many times. The chain carries TRBV3-1 and TRBJ2-1, with TRBD1 as a possible D gene (5 bases). The V end was cut by 4 bases, the J end by 6 bases, with 13 bases between. Germline CDR1 and CDR2: LGHDT and YNNKEL (reference sequence). The CDR3 sequence is 14 residues long. The CDR3 reads CASSPRPGLNEQFF. Written as DNA, the CDR3 is TGTGCCAGCAGCCCGCGACCAGGGCTCAATGAGCAGTTCTTC.

Here the CDR3 reads CASSPGGTIYF. CDR3 nucleotide sequence: TGTGCCAGCAGCCCAGGGGGCACCATATATTTT. The chain uses TRBV14 and TRBJ1-3; 7 nucleotides align to TRBD1. CDR1 is SGHDN and CDR2 is FVKESK in the germline V gene. The V segment lost 4 bases and the J segment 9 bases; nucleotides outside the gene matches: 0. There are 11 residues in the CDR3.

This clonotype was observed many times. This sequence joins TRBV27 and TRBJ2-6; D is unresolved. Trimming took off 6 bases at V and 2 bases at J, with 8 bases between the two ends. Germline CDR1 is MNHEY and CDR2 is SMNVEV (reference sequence). This CDR3 is built from 14 residues. The CDR3 reads CASSLSTGANVLTF. The CDR3 DNA sequence: TGTGCCAGCAGCTTAAGTACTGGGGCCAACGTCCTGACTTTC.

This clonotype turned up a few times. A much larger clone sits a single nucleotide away, making a read error possible. CDR3 nucleotides: TGTGCCTGGAGTCGGTCCGGGGAGCTGGTTTTT. Its protein product is CAWSRSGELVF. The rearrangement links TRBV30 to TRBJ2-2, with a weak D call TRBD2 (5 bases). There are 11 residues in the CDR3. The germline gives CDR1 GTSNPN, CDR2 SVGIG (reference sequence). The variable domain in full, completed from reference TRBV30 and TRBJ2-2, reads SQTIHQWPATLVQPVGSPLSLECTVEGTSNPNLYWYRQAAGRGLQLLFYSVGIGQISSEVPQNLSASRPQDRQFILSSKKLLLSDSGFYLCAWSRSGELVFGEGSRLTVL.

This clonotype was found many times. V is TRBV11-2 and J is TRBJ1-1, with 9 bases identical to TRBD1. The CDR3 spans 14 residues. CDR1 is SGHAT and CDR2 is FQNNGV in the germline V gene. J lost 9 bases, V lost 3 bases, and 8 bases had no gene match. CDR3 bases: TGTGCCAGCAGCTTGACGACAGGGGGAAATAAAGCTTTCTTT. This encodes CASSLTTGGNKAFF.

The rearrangement links TRBV27 to TRBJ2-2; TRBD2 matches 8 bases. The CDR3 extends over 16 amino acids. Germline V gene lookup returns CDR1 MNHEY and CDR2 SMNVEV (reference sequence). V lost 6 bases, J lost 4 bases, and 10 bases stayed unmatched. CDR3 DNA sequence: TGTGCCAGCAGGCATCGAGCGGGAGTGGGCACCGGGGAGCTGTTTTTT. Its translation: CASRHRAGVGTGELFF.

The V and J genes are TRBV27 and TRBJ2-1, with D possibly being TRBD1 (6 bases). Germline V lookup: CDR1 MNHEY, CDR2 SMNVEV (reference sequence). The CDR3 totals 12 residues. Trimming left V 8 bases short and J 7 bases short, with 12 bases between. The CDR3 sequence is CASHGTPNEQFF. The CDR3, as DNA: TGTGCCAGCCACGGGACACCTAATGAGCAGTTCTTC.

In this sample, this clonotype turned up many times. The chain links TRBV4-3 to TRBJ2-5, with D unresolved. CDR3 length: 15 residues. The germline gives CDR1 LGHNA, CDR2 YSLEER. The V end lost 4 bases, the J end lost 4 bases, and 16 bases lay between the germline ends. CDR3 in amino acids: CASSPRFPPPETQYF. The CDR3 coding sequence is TGCGCCAGCAGCCCTCGTTTTCCCCCTCCAGAGACCCAGTACTTC.

CDR3 residues: CASSPLLPANNEQFF. The CDR3 nucleotides are TGCGCCAGCAGCCCCTTACTACCGGCTAATAATGAGCAGTTCTTC. The genes are TRBV4-1 and TRBJ2-1, with no clear D. Germline CDR1 and CDR2: MGHRA and YSYEKL. V was trimmed by 4 bases and J by 7 bases, leaving 17 bases between them. The CDR3 length is 15 residues.

This clonotype was seen at least ten times. This sequence joins TRBV7-2 and TRBJ1-1, with a weak D call TRBD1 (5 bases). The CDR3 runs to 14 residues. Germline lookup yields CDR1 SGHTA and CDR2 FQGNSA. The V gene lost 1 base and the J gene lost 10 bases, with 16 bases spanning the gap. DNA for the CDR3: TGTGCCAGCAGCTTAGGCCGGGACGGAAGGGGAGCTTTCTTT. This translates into CASSLGRDGRGAFF.

This clonotype appeared many times. The chain couples TRBV11-3 to TRBJ2-3; D is perhaps TRBD2 (6 bases). Germline assignment: CDR1 SGHNT and CDR2 YENEEA. The CDR3 totals 16 residues. Trimming left V 5 bases short and J 1 base short, with 16 bases between. This CDR3 reads CASSPSGRGGTDTQYF. In nucleotides, the CDR3 is TGTGCCAGCAGCCCTTCCGGGCGCGGGGGCACAGATACGCAGTATTTT.

J is TRBJ1-2 and V is TRBV24-1; no reliable D call. Per the germline V gene, CDR1 is KGHDR and CDR2 is SFDVKD. Trimming removed 4 bases from V and 1 base from J, with 15 bases in between. This CDR3 spans 16 amino acids. CDR3 amino acids: CATSDPEDPSNYGYTF. Written as DNA, the CDR3 is TGTGCCACCAGTGACCCCGAAGACCCCAGTAACTATGGCTACACCTTC.

This clonotype was seen ten or more times. V usage is TRBV2 and J usage is TRBJ2-7; 7 nucleotides align to TRBD2. This CDR3 spans 14 amino acids. V shed 3 bases and J 4 bases; nucleotides not matched to a gene: 6. Germline-derived CDR1 and CDR2 are SNHLY and FYNNEI. CDR3 protein: CASSEAGVVYEQYF. DNA of the CDR3: TGTGCCAGCAGTGAGGCGGGAGTCGTTTACGAGCAGTACTTC.

Only a few counts were recorded for this clonotype. The chain uses TRBV6-1 and TRBJ1-4; no firm D call. The length of the CDR3 is 17 residues. Per germline, CDR1 MNHNS and CDR2 SASEGT. Deletions cut 4 bases from V and 4 bases from J, with 19 bases between. The CDR3 bases are TGTGCCAGCAGTGCACTCGAGTTCAGCCGGTATAATGAAAAACTGTTTTTT. As protein: CASSALEFSRYNEKLFF.

The rearrangement uses TRBV7-9 and TRBJ1-1; D call uncertain. The CDR3 runs to 12 residues. The ends were cut back, 0 bases at V and 7 bases at J, with 6 bases in the middle. Germline V gives CDR1 SEHNR, CDR2 FQNEAQ (reference sequence). Written as DNA, the CDR3 is TGTGCCAGCAGCTTAGCGGGCGATGAAGCTTTCTTT. Translated, it gives CASSLAGDEAFF.

This clonotype showed up many times. This chain links TRBV2 with TRBJ2-7; 13 bases agree with TRBD2. Unmatched junction bases numbered 9, after V lost 4 bases and J lost 3 bases. The length of the CDR3 is 17 residues. Germline V gene data show CDR1 as SNHLY and CDR2 as FYNNEI. The CDR3: CASSGTSGSLPNYEQYF. The CDR3 bases are TGTGCCAGCAGTGGGACTAGCGGGAGTCTGCCCAACTACGAGCAGTACTTC. Looking up the rest from reference TRBV2 and TRBJ2-7 gives the full variable domain: EPEVTQTPSHQVTQMGQEVILRCVPISNHLYFYWYRQILGQKVEFLVSFYNNEISEKSEIFDDQFSVERPDGSNFTLKIRSTKLEDSAMYFCASSGTSGSLPNYEQYFGPGTRLTVT.

This chain links TRBV5-1 with TRBJ2-1, with 7 nucleotides matching TRBD1. The germline gives CDR1 SGHRS, CDR2 YFSETQ. The CDR3 consists of 15 residues. V trimming: 1 base; J trimming: 6 bases; junction bases outside the gene matches: 7. The CDR3 is CASSLPGTAGNEQFF. As DNA, the CDR3 is TGCGCCAGCAGCTTGCCCGGGACAGCTGGCAATGAGCAGTTCTTC.

This clonotype is a singleton in its sample. The chain has TRBV10-3 and TRBJ2-5; TRBD2 matches at 11 bases. With 8 bases clipped from V and 2 bases from J, the junction kept 13 bases outside the gene matches. The CDR3 loop spans 17 amino acids. Germline assignment: CDR1 ENHRY and CDR2 SYGVKD. The CDR3 here is CAIGSTSGRIGQETQYF. The DNA for the CDR3 is TGTGCCATCGGGTCTACTAGCGGGAGAATTGGTCAAGAGACCCAGTACTTC.

This chain links TRBV4-1 with TRBJ2-7, with D perhaps matching TRBD2 (5 bases). V was cut by 1 base and J by 6 bases, with 16 bases left in between. Germline V CDR1 and CDR2: MGHRA, YSYEKL. The CDR3 loop spans 15 amino acids. CDR3 sequence reads: CASSQVGGSDREQYF. The CDR3 DNA follows: TGCGCCAGCAGCCAAGTAGGTGGGAGCGACCGCGAGCAGTACTTC.

This sequence joins TRBV7-9 and TRBJ2-4; 8 positions agree with TRBD1. The CDR3 is made up of 15 amino acids. CDR1 SEHNR and CDR2 FQNEAQ come from the germline V gene (reference sequence). V gave up 2 bases and J gave up 3 bases; unmatched junction bases: 3. The CDR3 loop is CASSLTGGGKNIQYF. The CDR3, as DNA: TGTGCCAGCAGCTTAACAGGGGGTGGCAAAAACATTCAGTACTTC.

The CDR3 protein is CASSGIAGSSYEQYF. The CDR3 DNA is TGCGCCAGCAGCGGTATAGCGGGAAGCTCCTACGAGCAGTACTTC. J is TRBJ2-7 and V is TRBV5-1; 8 bases agree with TRBD2. V shed 4 bases, J shed 0 bases, and the junction held 6 bases outside the gene matches. CDR1 is SGHRS and CDR2 is YFSETQ in the germline V gene. CDR3 length: 15 residues. The variable domain in full, completed from reference TRBV5-1 and TRBJ2-7, reads KAGVTQTPRYLIKTRGQQVTLSCSPISGHRSVSWYQQTPGQGLQFLFEYFSETQRNKGNFPGRFSGRQFSNSRSEMNVSTLELGDSALYLCASSGIAGSSYEQYFGPGTRLTVT.